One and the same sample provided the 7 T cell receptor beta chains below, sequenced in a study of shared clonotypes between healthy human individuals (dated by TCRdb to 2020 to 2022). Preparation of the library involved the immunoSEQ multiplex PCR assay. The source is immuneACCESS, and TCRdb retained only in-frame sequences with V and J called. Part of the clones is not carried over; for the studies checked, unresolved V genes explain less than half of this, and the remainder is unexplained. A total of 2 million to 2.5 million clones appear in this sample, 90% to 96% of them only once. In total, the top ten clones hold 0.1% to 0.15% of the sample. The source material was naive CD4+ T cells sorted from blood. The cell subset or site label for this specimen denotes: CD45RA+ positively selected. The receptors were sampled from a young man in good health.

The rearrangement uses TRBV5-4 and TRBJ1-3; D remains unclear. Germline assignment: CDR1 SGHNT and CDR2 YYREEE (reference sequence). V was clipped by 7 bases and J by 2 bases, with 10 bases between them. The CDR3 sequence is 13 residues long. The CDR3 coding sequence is TGTGCCAGCGCCACCGGTCCTGGAAACACCATATATTTT. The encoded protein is CASATGPGNTIYF.

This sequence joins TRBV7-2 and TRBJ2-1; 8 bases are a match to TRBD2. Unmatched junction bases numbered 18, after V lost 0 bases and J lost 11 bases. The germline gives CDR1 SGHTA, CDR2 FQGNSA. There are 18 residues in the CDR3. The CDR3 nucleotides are TGTGCCAGCAGCTTAGCGTACCCAGGGACTAGGATACCCTGGCAGCAGTTCTTC. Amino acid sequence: CASSLAYPGTRIPWQQFF.

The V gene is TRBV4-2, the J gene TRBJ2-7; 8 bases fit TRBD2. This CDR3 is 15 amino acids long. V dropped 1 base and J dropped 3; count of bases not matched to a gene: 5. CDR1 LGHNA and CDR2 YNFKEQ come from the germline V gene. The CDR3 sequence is CASSQGPGLDYEQYF. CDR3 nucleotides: TGTGCCAGCAGCCAAGGACCGGGACTAGACTACGAGCAGTACTTC.

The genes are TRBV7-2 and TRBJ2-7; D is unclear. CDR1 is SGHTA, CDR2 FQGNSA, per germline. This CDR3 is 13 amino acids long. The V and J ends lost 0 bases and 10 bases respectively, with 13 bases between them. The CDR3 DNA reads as TGTGCCAGCAGCTTAGCGGCGACTCTAGACCAGTACTTC. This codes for CASSLAATLDQYF. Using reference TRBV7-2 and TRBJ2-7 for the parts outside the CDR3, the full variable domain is GAGVSQSPSNKVTEKGKDVELRCDPISGHTALYWYRQSLGQGLEFLIYFQGNSAPDKSGLPSDRFSAERTGGSVSTLTIQRTQQEDSAVYLCASSLAATLDQYFGPGTRLTVT.

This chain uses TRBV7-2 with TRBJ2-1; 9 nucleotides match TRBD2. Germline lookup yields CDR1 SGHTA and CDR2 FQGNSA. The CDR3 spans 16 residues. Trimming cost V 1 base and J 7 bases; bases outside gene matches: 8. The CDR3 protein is CASSLVVSGSWNEQFF. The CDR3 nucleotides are TGTGCCAGCAGCTTAGTGGTTAGCGGGAGTTGGAATGAGCAGTTCTTC.

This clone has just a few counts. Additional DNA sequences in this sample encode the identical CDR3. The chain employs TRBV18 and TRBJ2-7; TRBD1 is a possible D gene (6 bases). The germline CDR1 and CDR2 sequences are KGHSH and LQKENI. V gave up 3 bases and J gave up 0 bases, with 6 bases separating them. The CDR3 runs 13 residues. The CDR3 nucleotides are TGTGCCAGCTCACCGGACAGCTCCTACGAGCAGTACTTC. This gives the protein CASSPDSSYEQYF.

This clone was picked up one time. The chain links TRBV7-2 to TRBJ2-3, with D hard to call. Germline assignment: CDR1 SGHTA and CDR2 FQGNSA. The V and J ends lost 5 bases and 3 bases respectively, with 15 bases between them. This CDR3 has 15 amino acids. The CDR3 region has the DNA TGTGCCAGCAGCCCCATCATTCCAAGGACAGATACGCAGTATTTT. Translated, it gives CASSPIIPRTDTQYF.